Listed below are T cell receptor beta chains from one sample, sequenced in a study of blood T cell repertoires in COVID-19. Method: immunoSEQ multiplex PCR; TCRdb's copy keeps in-frame clones and lacks some. This table holds over 200,000 clones, roughly 85% found once. The sample comprised PBMCs or T cells enriched from blood (not recorded which). The receptors derive from a man between 35 and 55 years old who had recovered from COVID-19. The CDR3 runs from the conserved cysteine through the conserved F or W. Fields, in order: clone size, D gene, V gene, J gene, CDR3 protein, CDR3 DNA. A D gene is named only where the DNA matches it firmly. Expanded clones are given a class, and other clones once, few, many or no size at all.

abundance: .
d_gene: TRBD2
v_gene: TRBV6-5
j_gene: TRBJ2-7
CDR3aa: CASSYATGGSYEQYF
CDR3nt: TGTGCCAGCAGTTACGCGACGGGGGGATCCTACGAGCAGTACTTC

abundance: .
d_gene: .
v_gene: TRBV30
j_gene: TRBJ1-2
CDR3aa: CAWSERFGGGDGYTF
CDR3nt: TGTGCCTGGAGTGAAAGGTTTGGGGGGGGTGATGGCTACACCTTC

abundance: .
d_gene: .
v_gene: TRBV19
j_gene: TRBJ1-5
CDR3aa: CASMERFGVVRGNQPQHF
CDR3nt: TGTGCCAGTATGGAGAGGTTTGGGGTTGTGAGGGGCAATCAGCCCCAGCATTTT

abundance: .
d_gene: TRBD1
v_gene: TRBV29-1
j_gene: TRBJ1-2
CDR3aa: CSVEDYVRQGGYGYTF
CDR3nt: TGCAGCGTTGAAGATTACGTCAGACAGGGGGGCTATGGCTACACCTTC

abundance: .
d_gene: TRBD2
v_gene: TRBV13
j_gene: TRBJ2-1
CDR3aa: CASQPSGSYNEQFF
CDR3nt: TGTGCCAGCCAACCTAGCGGGAGTTACAATGAGCAGTTCTTC

abundance: .
d_gene: .
v_gene: TRBV25-1
j_gene: TRBJ1-1
CDR3aa: CASSAGEAFF
CDR3nt: TGTGCCAGCAGTGCCGGTGAAGCTTTCTTT

abundance: .
d_gene: TRBD2
v_gene: TRBV5-1
j_gene: TRBJ2-1
CDR3aa: CASSLTSENEQFF
CDR3nt: TGCGCCAGCAGCTTAACTAGCGAGAATGAGCAGTTCTTC

abundance: once
d_gene: TRBD2
v_gene: TRBV13
j_gene: TRBJ2-7
CDR3aa: CASRGTSHSYEQYF
CDR3nt: TGTGCCAGCCGGGGGACTAGTCACTCCTACGAGCAGTACTTC

abundance: .
d_gene: .
v_gene: TRBV4-2
j_gene: TRBJ1-1
CDR3aa: CASSQGTANTEAFF
CDR3nt: TGTGCCAGCAGCCAAGGGACAGCGAACACTGAAGCTTTCTTT

abundance: .
d_gene: .
v_gene: TRBV4-1
j_gene: TRBJ2-6
CDR3aa: CASSQSAGSGANVLTF
CDR3nt: TGCGCCAGCAGCCAATCGGCGGGAAGTGGGGCCAACGTCCTGACTTTC

abundance: .
d_gene: .
v_gene: TRBV19
j_gene: TRBJ1-2
CDR3aa: CASSINPVYGYTF
CDR3nt: TGTGCCAGTAGTATAAATCCAGTCTATGGCTACACCTTC

abundance: .
d_gene: .
v_gene: TRBV28
j_gene: TRBJ1-2
CDR3aa: CASRLLGAGQHNYGYTF
CDR3nt: TGTGCCAGCAGACTATTAGGGGCCGGACAGCATAACTATGGCTACACCTTC

abundance: .
d_gene: .
v_gene: TRBV3-1/TRBV3-2
j_gene: TRBJ1-2
CDR3aa: CASSPSSRFAGYTF
CDR3nt: TGTGCCAGCAGCCCGTCCTCGAGGTTTGCTGGCTACACCTTC

abundance: .
d_gene: TRBD2
v_gene: TRBV18
j_gene: TRBJ2-3
CDR3aa: CASSPGLAGFTDTQYF
CDR3nt: TGTGCCAGCTCACCCGGGCTAGCGGGTTTCACAGATACGCAGTATTTT

abundance: .
d_gene: TRBD2
v_gene: TRBV5-4
j_gene: TRBJ2-7
CDR3aa: CASSLSGRALGEQYF
CDR3nt: TGTGCCAGCAGCCTTAGCGGGAGGGCCCTTGGAGAGCAGTACTTC

abundance: .
d_gene: TRBD1
v_gene: TRBV2
j_gene: TRBJ1-2
CDR3aa: CASREQGIKYGYTF
CDR3nt: TGTGCCAGCAGAGAACAGGGGATTAAGTATGGCTACACCTTC

abundance: .
d_gene: .
v_gene: TRBV12-2
j_gene: TRBJ2-5
CDR3aa: CASRLLLTHKKTQYF
CDR3nt: TGTGCAAGTCGCCTTTTGTTGACTCACAAGAAGACCCAGTACTTC

abundance: .
d_gene: .
v_gene: TRBV6-2/TRBV6-3
j_gene: TRBJ2-3
CDR3aa: CASSYSRLERTDTQYF
CDR3nt: TGTGCCAGCAGTTACTCGAGGCTGGAGCGCACAGATACGCAGTATTTT

abundance: few
d_gene: .
v_gene: TRBV27
j_gene: TRBJ1-1
CDR3aa: CATMEGPEAFF
CDR3nt: TGTGCCACCATGGAGGGACCTGAAGCTTTCTTT

abundance: .
d_gene: TRBD2
v_gene: TRBV2
j_gene: TRBJ2-1
CDR3aa: CASNGLAAINEQFF
CDR3nt: TGTGCCAGCAATGGACTAGCGGCAATCAATGAGCAGTTCTTC

abundance: few
d_gene: .
v_gene: TRBV7-9
j_gene: TRBJ1-6
CDR3aa: CASSLDRGVNSPLHF
CDR3nt: TGTGCCAGCAGCTTGGATCGGGGGGTTAATTCACCCCTCCACTTT

abundance: .
d_gene: .
v_gene: TRBV2
j_gene: TRBJ2-1
CDR3aa: CASSDDRAGLQFF
CDR3nt: TGTGCCAGCAGCGATGACAGAGCGGGTCTACAGTTCTTC

abundance: .
d_gene: .
v_gene: TRBV10-3
j_gene: TRBJ2-3
CDR3aa: CAISESAQSTDTQYF
CDR3nt: TGTGCCATCAGTGAGTCGGCTCAAAGCACAGATACGCAGTATTTT

abundance: .
d_gene: .
v_gene: TRBV11-2
j_gene: TRBJ2-7
CDR3aa: CASSWGGTYEQYF
CDR3nt: TGTGCCAGCAGCTGGGGCGGAACCTACGAGCAGTACTTC

abundance: .
d_gene: .
v_gene: TRBV9
j_gene: TRBJ2-5
CDR3aa: CASSVGGRVYETQYF
CDR3nt: TGTGCCAGCAGCGTAGGGGGCAGGGTTTACGAGACCCAGTACTTC

abundance: .
d_gene: TRBD2
v_gene: TRBV7-9
j_gene: TRBJ2-4
CDR3aa: CASSLAVSGTTKNIQYF
CDR3nt: TGTGCCAGCAGCTTAGCCGTTAGCGGGACGACCAAAAACATTCAGTACTTC

abundance: .
d_gene: .
v_gene: TRBV6-6
j_gene: TRBJ2-3
CDR3aa: CASSPTGRGSRTDTQYF
CDR3nt: TGTGCCAGCAGTCCCACGGGTAGGGGTAGTAGGACAGATACGCAGTATTTT

abundance: .
d_gene: TRBD1
v_gene: TRBV7-9
j_gene: TRBJ1-3
CDR3aa: CAVRGRRNTIYF
CDR3nt: TGTGCCGTGAGGGGGCGAAGAAACACCATATATTTT

abundance: .
d_gene: .
v_gene: TRBV18
j_gene: TRBJ2-4
CDR3aa: CASSPLGTPRGKNIQYF
CDR3nt: TGTGCCAGCTCACCACTCGGAACCCCCCGAGGCAAAAACATTCAGTACTTC

abundance: .
d_gene: .
v_gene: TRBV7-9
j_gene: TRBJ1-1
CDR3aa: CASSLRGTEAFF
CDR3nt: TGTGCCAGCAGCTTACGGGGGACTGAAGCTTTCTTT

abundance: .
d_gene: TRBD1
v_gene: TRBV28
j_gene: TRBJ1-4
CDR3aa: CASSLLQGAGEKLFF
CDR3nt: TGTGCCAGCAGTTTACTTCAGGGGGCTGGTGAAAAACTGTTTTTT

abundance: .
d_gene: TRBD1
v_gene: TRBV5-6
j_gene: TRBJ1-2
CDR3aa: CASSFGDRGSYGYTF
CDR3nt: TGTGCCAGCAGCTTTGGGGACAGAGGGAGCTATGGCTACACCTTC

abundance: .
d_gene: .
v_gene: TRBV4-1
j_gene: TRBJ1-2
CDR3aa: CASSQDPAEPYYGYTF
CDR3nt: TGCGCCAGCAGCCAAGATCCGGCGGAGCCTTACTATGGCTACACCTTC

abundance: .
d_gene: .
v_gene: TRBV7-2
j_gene: TRBJ2-7
CDR3aa: CASSPIRHYEQYF
CDR3nt: TGTGCCAGCAGCCCAATCCGACACTACGAGCAGTACTTC

abundance: .
d_gene: .
v_gene: TRBV28
j_gene: TRBJ1-6
CDR3aa: CASSPPDSYNSPLHF
CDR3nt: TGTGCCAGCAGCCCACCGGACAGCTATAATTCACCCCTCCACTTT

abundance: .
d_gene: .
v_gene: TRBV5-4
j_gene: TRBJ1-1
CDR3aa: CAIPDRNTEAFF
CDR3nt: TGTGCCATCCCGGACAGAAACACTGAAGCTTTCTTT

abundance: .
d_gene: TRBD2
v_gene: TRBV27
j_gene: TRBJ2-5
CDR3aa: CASSLSSGDIFRETQYF
CDR3nt: TGTGCCAGCAGCCTGTCTAGCGGAGACATATTCAGGGAGACCCAGTACTTC

abundance: .
d_gene: TRBD2
v_gene: TRBV5-4
j_gene: TRBJ2-2
CDR3aa: CASSFDLGTSGTGELFF
CDR3nt: TGTGCCAGCAGCTTTGACCTCGGGACTAGCGGCACCGGGGAGCTGTTTTTT

abundance: .
d_gene: .
v_gene: TRBV14
j_gene: TRBJ2-2
CDR3aa: CASSQDVRRTGGNTGELFF
CDR3nt: TGTGCCAGCAGCCAAGATGTTCGCCGGACCGGGGGGAACACCGGGGAGCTGTTTTTT

abundance: once
d_gene: .
v_gene: TRBV2
j_gene: TRBJ2-5
CDR3aa: CASIEGSRETQYF
CDR3nt: TGTGCCAGCATCGAGGGATCTAGGGAGACCCAGTACTTC

abundance: .
d_gene: .
v_gene: TRBV28
j_gene: TRBJ2-7
CDR3aa: CASNPTGGFTEQYF
CDR3nt: TGTGCCAGCAACCCGACCGGGGGATTCACCGAGCAGTACTTC

abundance: .
d_gene: .
v_gene: TRBV29-1
j_gene: TRBJ2-1
CDR3aa: CSVAVLVATEQFF
CDR3nt: TGCAGCGTTGCGGTTTTGGTCGCCACGGAGCAGTTCTTC

abundance: .
d_gene: .
v_gene: TRBV5-1
j_gene: TRBJ2-1
CDR3aa: CASSPQGNRGDEQFF
CDR3nt: TGCGCCAGCAGCCCGCAGGGAAACCGCGGGGATGAGCAGTTCTTC

abundance: .
d_gene: .
v_gene: TRBV7-9
j_gene: TRBJ2-1
CDR3aa: CASSLSRGVYNEQFF
CDR3nt: TGTGCCAGCAGCTTAAGCCGTGGAGTCTACAATGAGCAGTTCTTC

abundance: .
d_gene: .
v_gene: TRBV6-5
j_gene: TRBJ1-1
CDR3aa: CASSHSGSTNTEAFF
CDR3nt: TGTGCCAGCAGCCACTCCGGGTCAACGAACACTGAAGCTTTCTTT

abundance: .
d_gene: TRBD1
v_gene: TRBV30
j_gene: TRBJ1-2
CDR3aa: CARQGQPNYGYTF
CDR3nt: TGTGCCCGGCAGGGACAGCCAAACTATGGCTACACCTTC

abundance: .
d_gene: TRBD2
v_gene: TRBV11-2
j_gene: TRBJ2-7
CDR3aa: CASSLCPRSGTSGTYEQYF
CDR3nt: TGTGCCAGCAGCCTCTGCCCCAGGTCTGGGACTAGCGGGACCTACGAGCAGTACTTC

abundance: few
d_gene: TRBD1
v_gene: TRBV9
j_gene: TRBJ2-1
CDR3aa: CASSSRREDRGSYNEQFF
CDR3nt: TGTGCCAGCAGCTCGAGAAGGGAAGACAGGGGAAGTTACAATGAGCAGTTCTTC

abundance: .
d_gene: .
v_gene: TRBV4-2
j_gene: TRBJ2-5
CDR3aa: CASSQQAERRETQYF
CDR3nt: TGTGCCAGCAGCCAACAGGCCGAGCGGAGGGAGACCCAGTACTTC

abundance: .
d_gene: TRBD1
v_gene: TRBV28
j_gene: TRBJ1-5
CDR3aa: CASREQGEWYQPQHF
CDR3nt: TGTGCCAGCAGGGAACAGGGGGAGTGGTACCAGCCCCAGCATTTT

abundance: few
d_gene: TRBD2
v_gene: TRBV29-1
j_gene: TRBJ2-7
CDR3aa: CSVVGLAGTYEQYF
CDR3nt: TGCAGCGTTGTGGGGTTAGCGGGGACCTACGAGCAGTACTTC

abundance: .
d_gene: TRBD1
v_gene: TRBV6-6
j_gene: TRBJ2-2
CDR3aa: CASKGQGIGTGELFF
CDR3nt: TGTGCCAGCAAGGGACAGGGGATTGGAACCGGGGAGCTGTTTTTT